The 4 T cell receptor beta chains in this list originate from one sample, sequenced in a study of shared clonotypes between healthy human individuals. Terminally differentiated effector memory CD45RA+ cells were excluded by CCR7 positive selection of CD45RO-negative cells. The data were produced by immunoSEQ multiplex PCR, yet TCRdb's version contains in-frame clones alone and is incomplete. The profile shows around 2,000,000 clones, around 93% of them singletons. The sample taken for sequencing was naive CD8+ T cells from PBMCs. Every receptor here comes from a man in his late teens or twenties in good health. Some clones in this sample may be carry-over from other donors' samples.

The gene calls are TRBV11-3 and TRBJ2-1; TRBD2 agrees at 11 bases. The CDR3 sequence is 15 residues long. Germline CDR1 SGHNT, CDR2 YENEEA. The V and J ends lost 4 bases and 7 bases, in that order; junction bases with no gene match: 6. In DNA, the CDR3 is TGTGCCAGCAGCTACTCACTAGCGGGAGTGAATGAGCAGTTCTTC. Translating it yields CASSYSLAGVNEQFF.

The chain is built from TRBV5-1 and TRBJ2-7; the match to TRBD1 covers 10 bases. CDR1 SGHRS and CDR2 YFSETQ come from the germline V gene. V lost 2 bases to trimming and J lost 3 bases; unmatched junction nucleotides: 8. The CDR3 spans 16 residues. CDR3 residues: CASSFGTGAPHYEQYF. CDR3 coding DNA: TGCGCCAGCAGCTTCGGGACAGGGGCTCCTCACTACGAGCAGTACTTC.

The chain combines TRBV9 with TRBJ1-1, with D possibly matching TRBD1 (6 bases). The length of the CDR3 is 14 residues. Germline loops: CDR1 SGDLS, CDR2 YYNGEE. The V end was cut by 4 bases, the J end by 6 bases, with 16 bases between. CDR3 residues: CASSPGDKAPEAFF. The DNA for the CDR3 is TGTGCCAGCAGCCCAGGGGACAAGGCCCCTGAAGCTTTCTTT. Combining the CDR3 with reference TRBV9 and TRBJ1-1 gives the whole variable domain DSGVTQTPKHLITATGQRVTLRCSPRSGDLSVYWYQQSLDQGLQFLIQYYNGEERAKGNILERFSAQQFPDLHSELNLSSLELGDSALYFCASSPGDKAPEAFFGQGTRLTVV.

The rearrangement links TRBV7-8 to TRBJ2-7, with 10 positions matching TRBD2. The trim removed 3 bases at V and 4 bases at J, leaving 6 bases unmatched. The CDR3 spans 15 residues. Germline-derived CDR1 and CDR2 are SGHVS and FQNEAQ. The CDR3: CASSFGAGGPYEQYF. The CDR3 DNA reads TGTGCCAGCAGCTTTGGAGCGGGAGGGCCATACGAGCAGTACTTC.